This T cell receptor (beta chain) was retrieved from a study of T cells in Graves' hyperthyroidism and ophthalmopathy. General observations from the study: Through a model of 13 V-J features, ophthalmopathy was separated from stable hyperthyroidism.

As concerns this clonotype: Its antigen is currently unknown.

Lactation, pregnancy, other autoimmune disease or uncontrolled infection excluded patients. Thyroid ultrasound, orbital computed tomography, clinical symptoms, and serum thyroxine and TRAb underpinned diagnoses. RNA transcripts yielded amplified TCR beta CDR3 regions. HTBI primers drove first-round RT-PCR of the TCR CDR3. TCRdb fed the multiplex PCR reads into MiXCR, producing one record per CDR3 protein. The sample records 390,000 or so distinct CDR3 sequences, over 12% being singletons. The CDR3 runs 18 residues. Trimming took off 1 base at V and 0 bases at J, with 16 bases between the two ends. The V gene's germline CDR1 is SGHVS and CDR2 FQNEAQ.

The genes are TRBV7-8 and TRBJ1-3, with D possibly TRBD1 on 5 matching bases. This TCR was recovered from a man aged 18 to 30 with Graves' ophthalmopathy. Sequenced input: blood. The CDR3, as DNA: TGTGCCAGCAGCTTAGGGGGGTGGCGTCCCAGCTCTGGAAACACCATATATTTT. Amino acids: CASSLGGWRPSSGNTIYF.